The subject of this entry is one TCR beta chain. The target antigen is unknown. TCRdb re-called the RT-PCR reads through MiXCR, storing one row per CDR3 protein. The table has a few hundred thousand distinct CDR3 sequences, 7.2% seen once. These data belong to a study of response to subunit inactivated influenza vaccine. Study observations and caveats: A suggestion made by the authors is that each seasonal influenza vaccination recruits few new T cells.

This CDR3 comprises 18 residues. Germline V gene lookup returns CDR1 DFQATT and CDR2 SNEGSKA (reference sequence). The J segment lost 0 bases and the V segment lost 5 bases, leaving 7 bases of the junction unmatched. Sequencing was performed on PBMCs from blood, taken roughly 24 months after vaccination. This sequence originates from a man aged 50 to 69 who received an inactivated influenza vaccine. J is TRBJ2-1 and V is TRBV20-1; 16 nucleotides agree with TRBD2. The CDR3 protein is CSASLGLAGGPSYNEQFF. The CDR3 bases are TGCAGTGCTTCCTTGGGACTAGCGGGAGGGCCCTCCTACAATGAGCAGTTCTTC.